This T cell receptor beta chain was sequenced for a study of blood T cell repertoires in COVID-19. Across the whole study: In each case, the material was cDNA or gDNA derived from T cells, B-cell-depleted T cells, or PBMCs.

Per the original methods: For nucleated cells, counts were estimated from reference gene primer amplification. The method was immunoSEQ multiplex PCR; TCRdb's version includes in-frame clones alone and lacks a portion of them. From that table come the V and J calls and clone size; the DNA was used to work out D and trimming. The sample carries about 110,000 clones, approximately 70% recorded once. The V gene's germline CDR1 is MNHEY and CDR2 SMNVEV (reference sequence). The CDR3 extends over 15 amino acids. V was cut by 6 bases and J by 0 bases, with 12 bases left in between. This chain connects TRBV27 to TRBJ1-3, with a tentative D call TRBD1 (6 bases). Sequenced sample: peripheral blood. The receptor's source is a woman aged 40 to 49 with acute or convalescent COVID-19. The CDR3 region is CASRGGGVSGNTIYF. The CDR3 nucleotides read TGTGCCAGCAGGGGAGGGGGTGTCTCTGGAAACACCATATATTTT.